Below are 23 T cell receptor beta chains sequenced from a single sample in a study of blood T cells in healthy people across ages. Combining a sample-barcoded 5' primer with a J-beta primer mix, a second PCR ran for roughly 6 to 12 cycles. TCRdb reprocessed the 5' RACE reads via MiXCR and lists one record per CDR3 protein. The table records fewer than 600,000 distinct CDR3 sequences, about 25% of them present only once. The sample was also reused in another study, on T cells of mothers and their children.

The sample taken for sequencing was blood. These receptors were obtained from a boy aged 2 to 9 in good health.

This clonotype was detected many times. The chain carries TRBV20-1 and TRBJ2-3; 9 bases line up with TRBD1. The V and J ends lost 1 base and 4 bases, in that order; junction bases with no gene match: 12. The germline gives CDR1 DFQATT, CDR2 SNEGSKA (reference sequence). This CDR3 is 17 amino acids long. The CDR3 region is CSARGMGTGRRADTQYF. The CDR3 DNA sequence: TGCAGTGCTAGAGGGATGGGGACAGGGAGGAGAGCAGATACGCAGTATTTT.

This clonotype was detected only a few times. The conserved final phenylalanine or tryptophan is absent from the CDR3, which likely points to a read error. V gene TRBV29-1 combines with J gene TRBJ1-1; 7 bases agree with TRBD1. CDR1 is SQVTM and CDR2 is ANQGSEA in the germline V gene. This CDR3 has 12 residues. V lost 7 bases, J lost 3 bases, and 5 bases stayed unmatched. The CDR3 region is CSARTGYTEAFL. Written as DNA, the CDR3 is TGCAGCGCACGGACAGGATACACTGAAGCTTTCCTT.

This clonotype has only a few counts. The gene calls are TRBV7-3 and TRBJ2-6, with D hard to call. V was trimmed by 5 bases and J by 0 bases, leaving 11 bases between them. The CDR3 extends over 16 amino acids. From germline, CDR1 is SGHTA and CDR2 FQGTGA. CDR3 coding DNA: TGTGCCAGCAGCATGCAGGCGAGCTCTGGGGCCAACGTCCTGACTTTC. This translates into CASSMQASSGANVLTF. Full variable domain (rest looked up from reference TRBV7-3 and TRBJ2-6): GAGVSQTPSNKVTEKGKYVELRCDPISGHTALYWYRQSLGQGPEFLIYFQGTGAADDSGLPNDRFFAVRPEGSVSTLKIQRTERGDSAVYLCASSMQASSGANVLTFGAGSRLTVL.

The chain recombines TRBV27 with TRBJ2-7; D is tentatively TRBD1 or TRBD2 (8 bases each). CDR1 and CDR2 from the germline V gene are MNHEY and SMNVEV (reference sequence). The CDR3 extends over 19 amino acids. The V end was cut by 8 bases, the J end by 7 bases, with 36 bases between. CDR3 in DNA: TGTGCCAGCCGCTCCGGACAGGGTAGCGGGATTTTGGCCGAGCAGGAGCAGTACTTC. Its translation: CASRSGQGSGILAEQEQYF.

This rearrangement joins TRBV29-1 to TRBJ2-5, with D uncertain. The germline CDR1 and CDR2 sequences are SQVTM and ANQGSEA. Trimming took 6 bases from V and 5 from J, leaving 19 bases between them. CDR3 length equals 14 residues. The CDR3 bases are TGCAGCGTCGCCACCGAGGCAGGAATTGAGACCCAGTACTTC. The encoded protein is CSVATEAGIETQYF.

The gene calls are TRBV29-1 and TRBJ2-3; D is ambiguous. The V end was cut by 2 bases, the J end by 1 base, with 7 bases between. In germline, CDR1 is SQVTM, CDR2 ANQGSEA. This CDR3 is built from 13 residues. In DNA form, the CDR3 reads TGCAGCGTTGAAAAGCCCGGCACAGATACGCAGTATTTT. Translation gives CSVEKPGTDTQYF.

V and J are TRBV6-2 or TRBV6-3 and TRBJ2-5; D assignment may be TRBD1 or TRBD2 (7 bases each). Trimming took 5 bases from V and 6 from J, leaving 13 bases between them. Germline CDR1 reads MNHEY; CDR2 reads SVGEGT. The CDR3 consists of 13 residues. The CDR3 here is CASSPQGGKTQYF. For the CDR3, the DNA is TGTGCCAGCAGTCCTCAGGGGGGGAAGACCCAGTACTTC.

This clonotype was found a few times. DNA of the CDR3: TGTGCCAGCAGTCATGGAACCTCAGGGGCTAGCTCCTACGAGCAGTACTTC. This encodes CASSHGTSGASSYEQYF. V is TRBV6-9 and J is TRBJ2-7; weak D call: TRBD1 (6 bases). From germline, CDR1 is MNHGY and CDR2 SVAAGI. Trimming took off 5 bases at V and 0 bases at J, with 20 bases between the two ends. The CDR3 has 17 amino acids.

This clonotype came up a few times. The chain is built from TRBV28 and TRBJ2-1; TRBD2 matches at 12 bases. CDR1 and CDR2 from the germline V gene are MDHEN and SYDVKM. The CDR3 consists of 17 residues. V shed 3 bases and J 4 bases; nucleotides not matched to a gene: 7. The DNA of the CDR3 is TGTGCCAGCAGTTTGGGGCTTGGGACTAGCGGGTACAATGAGCAGTTCTTC. This codes for CASSLGLGTSGYNEQFF.

This rearrangement joins TRBV7-9 to TRBJ2-1; the D gene is possibly TRBD2 (6 bases). Germline V gives CDR1 SEHNR, CDR2 FQNEAQ (reference sequence). The CDR3 runs 14 residues. Trimming pared 5 bases from V and 8 bases from J, leaving 16 bases between. As DNA, the CDR3 is TGTGCCAGCAGCGTACCGGGAGAGGGCTATGAGCAGTTCTTC. Residues: CASSVPGEGYEQFF. Supplemented by reference TRBV7-9 and TRBJ2-1, the full variable domain reads DTGVSQNPRHKITKRGQNVTFRCDPISEHNRLYWYRQTLGQGPEFLTYFQNEAQLEKSRLLSDRFSAERPKGSFSTLEIQRTEQGDSAMYLCASSVPGEGYEQFFGPGTRLTVL.

The chain carries TRBV25-1 and TRBJ1-2; no reliable D call. Trimming pared 5 bases from V and 2 bases from J, leaving 9 bases between. The CDR3 runs 13 residues. Germline V gene lookup returns CDR1 MGHDK and CDR2 SYGVNS. CDR3 sequence: CASSTNGNYGYTF. The DNA of the CDR3 is TGTGCCAGCAGTACGAACGGAAACTATGGCTACACCTTC.

This clonotype occurred a few times. The V and J genes are TRBV20-1 and TRBJ2-1; the D gene could be TRBD1 or TRBD2 (5 bases each). CDR3 length: 16 amino acids. Deletions cut 6 bases from V and 7 bases from J, with 25 bases between. The V gene's germline CDR1 is DFQATT and CDR2 SNEGSKA (reference sequence). The CDR3 DNA reads as TGCAGTGCCACGAGTACTACCGGGACCTCGGGGAATGAGCAGTTCTTC. It is translated as CSATSTTGTSGNEQFF.

The chain links TRBV19 to TRBJ1-5; D gene uncertain. The ends were cut back, 3 bases at V and 7 bases at J, with 10 bases in the middle. The CDR3 consists of 13 residues. Germline CDR1 LNHDA, CDR2 SQIVND (reference sequence). CDR3 residues: CASSMSAGQPQHF. CDR3 nucleotide sequence: TGTGCCAGTAGTATGAGCGCGGGGCAGCCCCAGCATTTT.

The chain joins TRBV27 to TRBJ2-7, with 8 nucleotides matching TRBD1. The trim removed 4 bases at V and 2 bases at J, leaving 10 bases unmatched. CDR1 is MNHEY and CDR2 is SMNVEV in the germline V gene (reference sequence). The CDR3 runs 16 residues. CDR3 loop: CASSSLAGQVPYEQYF. The DNA of the CDR3 is TGTGCCAGCAGTTCACTGGCGGGACAGGTACCCTACGAGCAGTACTTC.

There are a few counts of this clonotype. The chain recombines TRBV6-6 with TRBJ2-7, with 8 bases matching TRBD1. Looked up from germline, CDR1 is MNHNY and CDR2 is SVGAGI (reference sequence). CDR3 size: 14 residues. V lost 7 bases, J lost 2 bases, and 7 bases stayed unmatched. CDR3 DNA: TGTGCCAGCACCTTGCCAGGGGGCACCTACGAGCAGTACTTC. It specifies CASTLPGGTYEQYF.

The chain joins TRBV5-1 to TRBJ2-1; 10 bases match TRBD1. J gave up 4 bases and V 8 bases, and 9 bases lay outside the gene matches. The CDR3 is 15 amino acids. Germline CDR1 SGHRS, CDR2 YFSETQ. The CDR3 spells CARNAGTGEYNEQFF. The CDR3 region has the DNA TGCGCCAGGAACGCCGGGACAGGGGAGTACAATGAGCAGTTCTTC.

The chain is built from TRBV24-1 and TRBJ2-1; D remains ambiguous. CDR1 is KGHDR, CDR2 SFDVKD, per germline. V was cut by 9 bases and J by 6 bases, with 11 bases left in between. This CDR3 contains 12 residues. The CDR3 reads CATGAQFNEQFF. The CDR3 nucleotides are TGTGCCACCGGAGCACAGTTCAATGAGCAGTTCTTC.

The chain employs TRBV10-3 and TRBJ2-7; 12 bases are shared with TRBD1. Germline V gives CDR1 ENHRY, CDR2 SYGVKD. The CDR3 spans 17 residues. The trim removed 2 bases at V and 5 bases at J, leaving 10 bases unmatched. CDR3 region: CAISETPGGTGGDEQYF. In nucleotides, the CDR3 is TGTGCCATCAGTGAGACCCCGGGTGGGACAGGGGGCGACGAGCAGTACTTC.

This clonotype was counted only a few times. This chain uses TRBV9 with TRBJ2-7, with D perhaps TRBD2 (6 bases). CDR1 is SGDLS and CDR2 is YYNGEE in the germline V gene. V was trimmed by 3 bases and J by 7 bases, leaving 23 bases between them. The CDR3 contains 16 residues. The chain's CDR3 is CASSAGLLDGIGEQYF. CDR3 nucleotides: TGTGCCAGCAGCGCGGGACTTCTGGATGGGATCGGAGAGCAGTACTTC.

The gene calls are TRBV27 and TRBJ2-2; D not resolved. The CDR3 runs 18 residues. Germline assignment: CDR1 MNHEY and CDR2 SMNVEV (reference sequence). Trimming shortened V by 1 base and J by 4 bases, and 19 bases separated the two germline ends. The CDR3 bases are TGTGCCAGCAGTTTATTTCCCCTAGGCGGTACTGTCACCGGGGAGCTGTTTTTT. Protein sequence: CASSLFPLGGTVTGELFF.

The gene calls are TRBV20-1 and TRBJ2-1; D is possibly TRBD1 or TRBD2 (5 bases each). This CDR3 contains 14 residues. CDR1 and CDR2 (germline): DFQATT, SNEGSKA (reference sequence). V dropped 6 bases and J dropped 0 bases, with 12 bases sitting between them. CDR3 region: CSAIRDASYNEQFF. The CDR3 DNA follows: TGCAGTGCCATCCGGGACGCCTCCTACAATGAGCAGTTCTTC.

This clonotype was counted between two and nine times. V usage is TRBV15 and J usage is TRBJ1-1, with 7 bases matching TRBD1. The junction had 8 bases not matched to a gene; V was cut back by 1 base and J by 3 bases. CDR3 length: 16 amino acids. In germline, CDR1 is LNHNV, CDR2 YYDKDF (reference sequence). The CDR3 region has the DNA TGTGCCACCAGCAGAGTCAGGGACAGCGGTCACACTGAAGCTTTCTTT. Protein sequence: CATSRVRDSGHTEAFF.

The rearrangement links TRBV5-1 to TRBJ1-2, with D hard to call. The germline gives CDR1 SGHRS, CDR2 YFSETQ. The germline V and J ends were trimmed by 3 bases and 3 bases, with 9 bases remaining between them. The CDR3 length is 13 residues. The CDR3 loop is CASSSVGDYGYTF. The DNA for the CDR3 is TGCGCCAGCAGCTCCGTTGGAGACTATGGCTACACCTTC.